This record concerns one TCR beta chain sequence. The data were taken from a study of blood T cell repertoires in COVID-19. Across the study: Collection of acute and convalescent COVID-19 samples took place in the United States, Italy and Spain. Sample material is recorded as cDNA or gDNA derived from T cells, B-cell-depleted T cells, or PBMCs.

Trimming pared 5 bases from V and 3 bases from J, leaving 8 bases between. CDR1 is LGHDT and CDR2 is YNNKEL in the germline V gene (reference sequence). The CDR3 runs 12 residues. Source study methods: Reference gene primer amplification gave estimated nucleated cell counts. Only in-frame clones appear in the TCRdb table, and some are missing; sequencing was by immunoSEQ multiplex PCR. V and J calls and clone size are given by that table; D and trimming were obtained from the DNA. The data hold 120,000 or so clones, with 88% observed a single time. Input material: peripheral blood. The genes are TRBV3-1 (or the pseudogene TRBV3-2) and TRBJ2-7; D possibly corresponds to TRBD2 (5 bases). The receptor was isolated from a human donor in a cohort sampled during active COVID-19. The CDR3 DNA reads as TGTGCCAGCAGCTTCGCGGGCTACGAGCAGTACTTC. This codes for CASSFAGYEQYF.